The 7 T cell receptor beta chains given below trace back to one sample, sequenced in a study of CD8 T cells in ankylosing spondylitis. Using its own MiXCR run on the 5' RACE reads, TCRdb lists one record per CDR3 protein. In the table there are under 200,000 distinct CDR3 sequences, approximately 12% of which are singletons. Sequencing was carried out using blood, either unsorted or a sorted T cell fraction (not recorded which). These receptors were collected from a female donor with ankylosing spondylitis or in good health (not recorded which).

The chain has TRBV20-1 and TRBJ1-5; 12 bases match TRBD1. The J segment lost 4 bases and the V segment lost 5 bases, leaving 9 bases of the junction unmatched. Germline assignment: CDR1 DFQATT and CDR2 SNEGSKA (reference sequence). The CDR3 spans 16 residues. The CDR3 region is CSAYSGTGGENQPQHF. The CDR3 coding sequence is TGCAGTGCTTATTCCGGGACAGGGGGCGAAAATCAGCCCCAGCATTTT.

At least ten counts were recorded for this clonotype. CDR3 nucleotides: TGTGCCAGCAGTCGGACAGGGCGAGATACGCAGTATTTT. Its translation is CASSRTGRDTQYF. The chain is built from TRBV6-2 or TRBV6-3 and TRBJ2-3; 8 bases line up with TRBD1. Trimming took 5 bases from V and 5 from J; bases not matched to a gene: 3. This CDR3 contains 13 residues. Germline loops: CDR1 MNHEY, CDR2 SVGEGT.

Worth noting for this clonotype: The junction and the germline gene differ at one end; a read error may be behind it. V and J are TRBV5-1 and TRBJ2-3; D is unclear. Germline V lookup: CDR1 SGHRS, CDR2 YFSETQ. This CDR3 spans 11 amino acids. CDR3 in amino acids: CASKTTDAQYF. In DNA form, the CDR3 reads TGCGCCAGCAAAACCACAGATGCGCAGTATTTT.

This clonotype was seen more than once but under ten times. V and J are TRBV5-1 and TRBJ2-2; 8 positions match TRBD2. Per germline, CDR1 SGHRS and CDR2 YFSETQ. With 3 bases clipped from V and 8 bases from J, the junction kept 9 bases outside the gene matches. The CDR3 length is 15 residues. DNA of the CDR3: TGCGCCAGCAGCTCTGGACTAGCTCAGGCGGGGGAGCTGTTTTTT. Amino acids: CASSSGLAQAGELFF.

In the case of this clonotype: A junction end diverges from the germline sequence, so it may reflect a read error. The DNA for the CDR3 is TGTGCAAGCAGTTTTTCAGCCTCTGGTGGGTACTCCTTC. Translating gives CASSFSASGGYSF. The gene calls are TRBV28 and TRBJ1-2; D is unclear. The CDR3 is 13 residues long. Germline-derived CDR1 and CDR2 are MDHEN and SYDVKM.

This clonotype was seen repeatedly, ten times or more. CDR3 sequence: CASKALGQNEQYF. In nucleotides, the CDR3 is TGCGCCAGCAAGGCCCTAGGACAGAACGAGCAGTACTTC. The chain combines TRBV5-1 with TRBJ2-7; D may be TRBD1 (6 bases). Germline CDR1 SGHRS, CDR2 YFSETQ. The CDR3 covers 13 residues. V was clipped by 6 bases and J by 5 bases, with 15 bases between them.

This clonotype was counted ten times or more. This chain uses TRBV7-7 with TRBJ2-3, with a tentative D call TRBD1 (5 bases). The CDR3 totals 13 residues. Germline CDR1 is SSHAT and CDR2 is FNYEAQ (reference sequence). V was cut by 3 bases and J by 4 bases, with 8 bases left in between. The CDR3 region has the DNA TGTGCCAGCAGCTTCAGGGAAGCAGATACGCAGTATTTT. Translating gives CASSFREADTQYF.